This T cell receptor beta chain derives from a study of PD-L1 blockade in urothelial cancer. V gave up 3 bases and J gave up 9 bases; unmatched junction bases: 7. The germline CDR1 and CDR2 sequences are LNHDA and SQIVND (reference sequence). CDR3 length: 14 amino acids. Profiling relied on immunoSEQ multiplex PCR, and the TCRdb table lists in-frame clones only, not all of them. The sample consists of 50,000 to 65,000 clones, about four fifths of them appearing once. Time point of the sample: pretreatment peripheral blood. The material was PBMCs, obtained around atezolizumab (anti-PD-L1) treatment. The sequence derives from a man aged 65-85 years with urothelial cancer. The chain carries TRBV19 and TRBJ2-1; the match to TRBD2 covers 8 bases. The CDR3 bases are TGTGCCAGTAGTATCGACACCGGGGGGGGTGAGCAGTTCTTC. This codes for CASSIDTGGGEQFF.